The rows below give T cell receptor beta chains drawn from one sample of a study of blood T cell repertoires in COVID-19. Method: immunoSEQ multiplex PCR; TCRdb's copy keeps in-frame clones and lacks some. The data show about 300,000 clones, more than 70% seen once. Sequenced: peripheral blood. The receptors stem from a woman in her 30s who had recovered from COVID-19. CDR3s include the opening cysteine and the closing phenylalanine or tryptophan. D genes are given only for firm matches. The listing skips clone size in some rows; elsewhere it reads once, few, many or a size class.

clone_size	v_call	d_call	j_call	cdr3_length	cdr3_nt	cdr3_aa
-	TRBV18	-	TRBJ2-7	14	TGTGCCAGCTCACCATTGGGACAACTCTACGAGCAGTACTTC	CASSPLGQLYEQYF
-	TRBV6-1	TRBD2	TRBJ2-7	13	TGTGCCAGCAGTGAACGGACTAGCTACGAGCAGTACTTC	CASSERTSYEQYF
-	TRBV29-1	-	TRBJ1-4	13	TGCAGCGTGACAAGCGGGGGCGGTGAAAAACTGTTTTTT	CSVTSGGGEKLFF
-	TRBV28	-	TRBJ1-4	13	TGTGCCAGCAGGGGGGGTACTAATGAAAAACTGTTTTTT	CASRGGTNEKLFF
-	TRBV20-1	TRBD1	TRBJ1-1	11	TGCAGTGCCGCTGACAGGGCAGAAGCTTTCTTT	CSAADRAEAFF
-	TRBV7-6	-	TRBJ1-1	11	TGTGCCAGCAGCCAGGATGGAGAAGCTTTCTTT	CASSQDGEAFF
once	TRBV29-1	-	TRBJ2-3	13	TGCAGCGTTGAAAGGGGCAGCACAGATACGCAGTATTTT	CSVERGSTDTQYF
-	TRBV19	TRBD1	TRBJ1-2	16	TGTGCCAGTACGGGACAGGGGGGCTCCTTCAACTATGGCTACACCTTC	CASTGQGGSFNYGYTF
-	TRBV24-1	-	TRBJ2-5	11	TGTGCCACCAGTGACCCGGTGACCCAGTACTTC	CATSDPVTQYF
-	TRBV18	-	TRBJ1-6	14	TGTGCCAGCTCACTCACAGGGCGTAATTCACCCCTCCACTTT	CASSLTGRNSPLHF
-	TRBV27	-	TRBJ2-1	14	TGTGCCAGCAGTGTCGGGACCCGGGGGAATGAGCAGTTCTTC	CASSVGTRGNEQFF
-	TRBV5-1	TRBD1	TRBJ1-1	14	TGCGCCAGCAGCTCCCAGGGGGCGAACACTGAAGCTTTCTTT	CASSSQGANTEAFF
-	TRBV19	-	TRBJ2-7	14	TGTGCCAGTAGTATTTCGGGTTTCTCCTACGAGCAGTACTTC	CASSISGFSYEQYF
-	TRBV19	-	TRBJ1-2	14	TGTGCCAGTAGTATCGGTCTTTATAACTATGGCTACACCTTC	CASSIGLYNYGYTF
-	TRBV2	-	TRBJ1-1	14	TGTGCCAGTCCCCCCGCCCGCAGTTTCACTGAAGCTTTCTTT	CASPPARSFTEAFF
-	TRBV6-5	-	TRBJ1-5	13	TGTGCCACCAAGGAACAGGTCTATCAGCCCCAGCATTTT	CATKEQVYQPQHF
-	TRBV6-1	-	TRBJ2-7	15	TGTGCCAGCAGTGAAGCTGGTTGGCGGGTCTACGAGCAGTACTTC	CASSEAGWRVYEQYF
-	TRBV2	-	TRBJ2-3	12	TGTGCCACGGGGGGCGGCACAGATACGCAGTATTTT	CATGGGTDTQYF
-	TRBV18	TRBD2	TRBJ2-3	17	TGTGCCAGCTCACGCCTTGGAACTAGCGGAGTCACAGATACGCAGTATTTT	CASSRLGTSGVTDTQYF
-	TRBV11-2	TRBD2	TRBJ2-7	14	TGTGCCAGCAGCTTGGCTAGCGGGGTTTACGAGCAGTACTTC	CASSLASGVYEQYF
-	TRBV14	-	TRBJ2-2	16	TGTGCCAGCAGCCCCGCCGGGGCCAGGGGTGCCGGGGAGCTGTTTTTT	CASSPAGARGAGELFF
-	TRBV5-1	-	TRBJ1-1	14	TGCGCCAGCAGCTTGAACGCAGGGGCGGCTGAAGCTTTCTTT	CASSLNAGAAEAFF
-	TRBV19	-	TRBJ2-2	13	TGTGCCAGTGACAGTTCGAACACCGGGGAGCTGTTTTTT	CASDSSNTGELFF
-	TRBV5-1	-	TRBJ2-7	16	TGCGCCAGCAGCTTGGTTCCGGGTAGGGGAACCTACGAGCAGTACTTC	CASSLVPGRGTYEQYF
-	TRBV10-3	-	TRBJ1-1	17	TGTGCCATCAGTGAGCCCCCCAGGGGCCCCATGAACACTGAAGCTTTCTTT	CAISEPPRGPMNTEAFF
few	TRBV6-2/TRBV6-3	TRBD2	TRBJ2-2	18	TGTGCCAGCAGTTTCCGAGAGACTAGCCAAAACAACACCGGGGAGCTGTTTTTT	CASSFRETSQNNTGELFF
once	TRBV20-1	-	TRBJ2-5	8	TGCAGTGCTGAGACAGGGTACTTC	CSAETGYF
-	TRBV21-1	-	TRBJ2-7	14	TGTGCCAGCAGCAAAGCGAGGGCCGAGCGGGAGCAGTACTTC	CASSKARAEREQYF
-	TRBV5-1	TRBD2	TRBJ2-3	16	TGCGCCAGCAGCGCGGGACTAGCGGGGAACACAGATACGCAGTATTTT	CASSAGLAGNTDTQYF
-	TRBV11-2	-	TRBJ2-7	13	TGTGCCAGCAGCTTAACCAGCTCCTACGAGCAGTACTTC	CASSLTSSYEQYF
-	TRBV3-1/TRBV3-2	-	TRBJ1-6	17	TGTGCCAGCAGCCAGGGGCCATGGCTCTCCTATAATTCACCCCTCCACTTT	CASSQGPWLSYNSPLHF
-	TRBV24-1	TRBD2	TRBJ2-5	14	TGTGCCACCGGCGGCGATAGCGGGCAAGAGACCCAGTACTTC	CATGGDSGQETQYF
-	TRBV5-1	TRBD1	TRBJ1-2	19	TGCGCCAGCAGCCGTACCCGGGACAGCCTTCTTCGAGTCAACTATGGCTACACCTTC	CASSRTRDSLLRVNYGYTF
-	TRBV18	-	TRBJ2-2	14	TGTGCCAGCTCACGAGAGGCAAACACCGGGGAGCTGTTTTTT	CASSREANTGELFF
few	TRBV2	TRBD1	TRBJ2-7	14	TGTGCCAGCAAATGGACAGGCTCCCTCTACGAGCAGTACTTC	CASKWTGSLYEQYF
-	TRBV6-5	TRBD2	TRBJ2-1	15	TGTGCCACCCGGGGTGAGCGGGGGGGCATCAATGAGCAGTTCTTC	CATRGERGGINEQFF
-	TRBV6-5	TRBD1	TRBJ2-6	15	TGTGCCACCCGGGACAGGGCAGGTGGGGCCAACGTCCTGACTTTC	CATRDRAGGANVLTF
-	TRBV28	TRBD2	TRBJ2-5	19	TGTGCCAGCACGATACTCCTGGGTTCAGGTCCGGGGGGAAAAGAGACCCAGTACTTC	CASTILLGSGPGGKETQYF
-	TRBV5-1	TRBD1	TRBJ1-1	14	TGCGCCAGCAGCTTCAACAGGGGGAACACTGAAGCTTTCTTT	CASSFNRGNTEAFF
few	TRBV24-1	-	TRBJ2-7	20	TGTGCCACCAGTGATTTGCACGAGGATAGGCAGAATTCTTTACCCTACGAGCAGTACTTC	CATSDLHEDRQNSLPYEQYF
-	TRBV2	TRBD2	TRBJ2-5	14	TGTGCCAGCAGCAGGGGACTAGGGGGAGAGACCCAGTACTTC	CASSRGLGGETQYF
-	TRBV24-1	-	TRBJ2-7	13	TGTGCCACCAGTGATTTATACGGCTACGAGCAGTACTTC	CATSDLYGYEQYF
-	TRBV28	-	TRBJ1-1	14	TGTGCCAGCACCCCCGCGGGGGGGCACACTGAAGCTTTCTTT	CASTPAGGHTEAFF
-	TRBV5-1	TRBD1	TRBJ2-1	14	TGCGCCAGCACCGGGACAGGGAGCTACAATGAGCAGTTCTTC	CASTGTGSYNEQFF
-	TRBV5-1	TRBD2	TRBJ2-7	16	TGCGCCAGCAGCTCGGGGGGACTCCGGGTGAGGTACGAGCAGTACTTC	CASSSGGLRVRYEQYF
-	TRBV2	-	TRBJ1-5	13	TGTGCCAGCGCGGGGGGAGGCAGTCAGCCCCAGCATTTT	CASAGGGSQPQHF
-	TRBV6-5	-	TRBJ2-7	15	TGTGCCAGCAGCGGGTGGGGCACGAGCTCCTACGAGCAGTACTTC	CASSGWGTSSYEQYF
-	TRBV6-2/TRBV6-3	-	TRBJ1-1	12	TGTGCCAGCAGCGAACAGGTAACTGAAGCTTTCTTT	CASSEQVTEAFF
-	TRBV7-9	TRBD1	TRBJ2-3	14	TGTGCCAGCAGCCCCCGGGACAGGTTAACTACGCAGTATTTT	CASSPRDRLTTQYF
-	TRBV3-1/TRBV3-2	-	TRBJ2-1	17	TGTGCCAGCAGCCCGTCGGGTGGGGGGTACTCCTACAATGAGCAGTTCTTC	CASSPSGGGYSYNEQFF
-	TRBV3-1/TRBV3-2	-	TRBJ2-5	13	TGTGCCAGCAGCCAAGTTGAGCGGGAGACCCAGTACTTC	CASSQVERETQYF
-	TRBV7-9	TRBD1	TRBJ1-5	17	TGTGCCAGCAGCTCCGGGACAGGGTTCTATAGCAATCAGCCCCAGCATTTT	CASSSGTGFYSNQPQHF
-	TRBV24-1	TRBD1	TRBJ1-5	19	TGTGCCACCAGTGACCAACCCGACAGGGGCCCCGGGTCGGATCAGCCCCAGCATTTT	CATSDQPDRGPGSDQPQHF
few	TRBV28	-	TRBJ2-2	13	TGTGCCAGCAGGTCCCGACTAGCCGGGGAGCTGTTTTTT	CASRSRLAGELFF
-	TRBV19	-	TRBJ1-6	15	TGTGCCAGTAAAGAAGGGGCAGTCAGCAATTCACCCCTCCACTTT	CASKEGAVSNSPLHF
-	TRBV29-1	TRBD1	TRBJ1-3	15	TGCAGCGCTCGACAGGGGGGGTGGTCTGGAAACACCATATATTTT	CSARQGGWSGNTIYF
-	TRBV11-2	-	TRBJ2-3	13	TGTGCCAGCAGCTTGGAAGCGCGGGGTACGCAGTATTTT	CASSLEARGTQYF
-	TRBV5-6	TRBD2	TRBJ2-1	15	TGTGCCAGCAGCTTTAGCGGGGGGGCCTACAATGAGCAGTTCTTC	CASSFSGGAYNEQFF